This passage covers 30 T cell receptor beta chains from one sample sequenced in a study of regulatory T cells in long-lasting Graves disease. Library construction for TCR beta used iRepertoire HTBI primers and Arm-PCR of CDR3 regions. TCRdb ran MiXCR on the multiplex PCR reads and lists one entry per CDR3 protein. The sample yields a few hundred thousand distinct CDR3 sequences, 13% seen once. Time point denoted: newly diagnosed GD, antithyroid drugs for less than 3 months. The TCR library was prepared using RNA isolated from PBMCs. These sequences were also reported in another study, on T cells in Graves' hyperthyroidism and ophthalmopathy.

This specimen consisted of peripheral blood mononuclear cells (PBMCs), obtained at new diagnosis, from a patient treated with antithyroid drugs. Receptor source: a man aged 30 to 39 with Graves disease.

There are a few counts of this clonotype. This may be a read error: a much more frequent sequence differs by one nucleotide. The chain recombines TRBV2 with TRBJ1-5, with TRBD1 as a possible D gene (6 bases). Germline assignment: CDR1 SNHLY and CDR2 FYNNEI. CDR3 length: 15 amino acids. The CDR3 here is CVSSEGRGSNQPQHF. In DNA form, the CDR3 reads TGTGTCAGCAGTGAGGGCAGGGGTAGCAATCAGCCCCAGCATTTT.

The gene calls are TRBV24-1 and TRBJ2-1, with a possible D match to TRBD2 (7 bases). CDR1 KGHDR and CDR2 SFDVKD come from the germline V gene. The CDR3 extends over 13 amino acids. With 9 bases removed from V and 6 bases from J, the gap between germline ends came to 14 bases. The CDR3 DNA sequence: TGTGCCACCGGGTGGGGGGGCGGCAATGAGCAGTTCTTC. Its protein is CATGWGGGNEQFF.

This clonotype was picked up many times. CDR3 DNA sequence: TGCAGTGCTACCGTGGAGGGGAGAGGCGATACGCAGTATTTT. It yields the protein CSATVEGRGDTQYF. The chain carries TRBV20-1 and TRBJ2-3, with D perhaps matching TRBD2 (6 bases). The germline gives CDR1 DFQATT, CDR2 SNEGSKA (reference sequence). Trimming took 4 bases from V and 6 from J, leaving 17 bases between them. There are 14 residues in the CDR3.

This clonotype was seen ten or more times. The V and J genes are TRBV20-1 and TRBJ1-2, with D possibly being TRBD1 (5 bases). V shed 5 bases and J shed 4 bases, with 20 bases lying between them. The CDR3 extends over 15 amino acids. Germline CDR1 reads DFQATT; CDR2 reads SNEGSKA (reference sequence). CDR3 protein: CSADVIRAWVYGYTF. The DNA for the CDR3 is TGCAGTGCTGATGTCATCAGGGCCTGGGTCTATGGCTACACCTTC.

CDR3 region: CASSPAGVGGTEAFF. Written as DNA, the CDR3 is TGTGCCAGCAGCCCAGCGGGGGTTGGGGGGACTGAAGCTTTCTTT. V is TRBV9 and J is TRBJ1-1; possible D gene TRBD1, 5 bases. V dropped 4 bases and J dropped 5 bases, with 18 bases sitting between them. This CDR3 comprises 15 residues. Germline-derived CDR1 and CDR2 are SGDLS and YYNGEE.

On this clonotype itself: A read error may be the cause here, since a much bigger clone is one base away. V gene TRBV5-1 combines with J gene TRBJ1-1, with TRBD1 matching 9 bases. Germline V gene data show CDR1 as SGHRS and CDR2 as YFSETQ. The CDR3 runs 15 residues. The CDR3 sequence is CASSQNRGRGSEASF. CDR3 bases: TGCGCCAGCAGCCAAAACAGGGGGCGAGGATCTGAAGCTTCCTTT.

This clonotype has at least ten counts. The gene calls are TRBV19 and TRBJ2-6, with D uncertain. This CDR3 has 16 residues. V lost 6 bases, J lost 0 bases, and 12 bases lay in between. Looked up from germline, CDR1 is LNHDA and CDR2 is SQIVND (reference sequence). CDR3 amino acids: CASRRILVSGANVLTF. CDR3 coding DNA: TGTGCCAGTAGAAGGATCCTAGTCTCTGGGGCCAACGTCCTGACTTTC.

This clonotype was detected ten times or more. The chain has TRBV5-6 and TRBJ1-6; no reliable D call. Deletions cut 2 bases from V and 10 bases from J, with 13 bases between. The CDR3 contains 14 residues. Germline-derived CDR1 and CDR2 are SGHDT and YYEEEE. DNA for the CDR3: TGTGCCAGCAGCTTCTTTGGGGAAGACTCACCCCTCCACTTT. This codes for CASSFFGEDSPLHF.

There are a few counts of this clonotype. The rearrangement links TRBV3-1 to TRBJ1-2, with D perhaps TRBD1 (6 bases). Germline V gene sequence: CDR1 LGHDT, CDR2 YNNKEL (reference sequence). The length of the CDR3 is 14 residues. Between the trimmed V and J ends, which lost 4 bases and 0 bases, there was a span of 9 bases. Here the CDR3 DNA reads TGTGCCAGCAGCCCACAGGGATCTAACTATGGCTACACCTTC. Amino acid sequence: CASSPQGSNYGYTF.

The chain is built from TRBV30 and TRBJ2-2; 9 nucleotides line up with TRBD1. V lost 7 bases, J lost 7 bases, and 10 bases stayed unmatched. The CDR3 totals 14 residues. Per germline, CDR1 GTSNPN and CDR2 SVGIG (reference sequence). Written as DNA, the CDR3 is TGTGCCTCTGAACAGGGGGCGGGTATCGGGGAGCTGTTTTTT. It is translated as CASEQGAGIGELFF.

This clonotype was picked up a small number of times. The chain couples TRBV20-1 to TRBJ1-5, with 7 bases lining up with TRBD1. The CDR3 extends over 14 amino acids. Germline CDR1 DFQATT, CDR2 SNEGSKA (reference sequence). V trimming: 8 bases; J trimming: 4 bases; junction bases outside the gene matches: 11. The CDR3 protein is CSTTPFRGNQPQHF. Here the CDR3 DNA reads TGCAGTACTACACCCTTCAGGGGGAATCAGCCCCAGCATTTT.

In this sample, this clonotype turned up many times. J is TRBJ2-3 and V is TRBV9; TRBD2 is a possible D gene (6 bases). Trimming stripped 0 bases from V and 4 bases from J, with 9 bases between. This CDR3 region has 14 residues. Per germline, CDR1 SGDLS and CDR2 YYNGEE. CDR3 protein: CASSVAGGSDTQYF. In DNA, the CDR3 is TGTGCCAGCAGCGTAGCTGGAGGGTCAGATACGCAGTATTTT.

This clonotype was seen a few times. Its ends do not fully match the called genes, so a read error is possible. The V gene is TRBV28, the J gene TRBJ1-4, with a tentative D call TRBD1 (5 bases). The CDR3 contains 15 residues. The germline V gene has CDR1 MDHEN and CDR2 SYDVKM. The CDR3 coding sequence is TGTGCCAGCATAGGGGCCGATGCAACTAATGAAGAACTGTTTTTT. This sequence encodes CASIGADATNEELFF.

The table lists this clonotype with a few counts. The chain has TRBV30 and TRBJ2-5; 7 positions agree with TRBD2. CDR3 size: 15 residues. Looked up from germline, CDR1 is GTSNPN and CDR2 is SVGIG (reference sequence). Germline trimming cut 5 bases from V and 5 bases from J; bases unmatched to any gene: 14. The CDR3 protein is CAWVRYGAGFETQYF. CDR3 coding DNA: TGTGCCTGGGTACGGTACGGAGCGGGATTTGAGACCCAGTACTTC.

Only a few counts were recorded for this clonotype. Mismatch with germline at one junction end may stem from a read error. The CDR3 nucleotides read TGTGCCAGCAGCCAATCCCTAGCCAACGAGCAGTACTTC. Amino acids: CASSQSLANEQYF. This chain links TRBV4-1 with TRBJ2-7, with a possible D match to TRBD2 (5 bases). There are 13 residues in the CDR3. The germline CDR1 and CDR2 sequences are MGHRA and YSYEKL.

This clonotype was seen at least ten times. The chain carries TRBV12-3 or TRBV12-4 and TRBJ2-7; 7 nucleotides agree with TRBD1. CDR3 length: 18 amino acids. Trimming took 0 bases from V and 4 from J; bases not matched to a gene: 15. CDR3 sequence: CASSLAELRLQGWYEQYF. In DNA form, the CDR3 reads TGTGCCAGCAGTTTAGCCGAACTCAGACTACAGGGGTGGTACGAGCAGTACTTC.

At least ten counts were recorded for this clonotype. CDR3 DNA sequence: TGTGCCAGCAGCGTAGGGGTTGAGCAGTTCTTC. Translation: CASSVGVEQFF. The V call is TRBV9, the J call TRBJ2-1; D unresolved. The V end lost 0 bases, the J end lost 9 bases, and 4 bases lay between the germline ends. This CDR3 region has 11 residues. The V gene's germline CDR1 is SGDLS and CDR2 YYNGEE.

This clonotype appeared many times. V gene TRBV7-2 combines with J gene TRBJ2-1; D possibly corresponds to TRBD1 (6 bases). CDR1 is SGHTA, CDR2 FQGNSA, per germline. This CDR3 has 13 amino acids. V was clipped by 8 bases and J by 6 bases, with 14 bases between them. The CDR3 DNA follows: TGTGCCAGCGCAGGGGCAGTGTCCAATGAGCAGTTCTTC. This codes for CASAGAVSNEQFF. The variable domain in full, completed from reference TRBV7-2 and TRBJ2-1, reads GAGVSQSPSNKVTEKGKDVELRCDPISGHTALYWYRQSLGQGLEFLIYFQGNSAPDKSGLPSDRFSAERTGGSVSTLTIQRTQQEDSAVYLCASAGAVSNEQFFGPGTRLTVL.

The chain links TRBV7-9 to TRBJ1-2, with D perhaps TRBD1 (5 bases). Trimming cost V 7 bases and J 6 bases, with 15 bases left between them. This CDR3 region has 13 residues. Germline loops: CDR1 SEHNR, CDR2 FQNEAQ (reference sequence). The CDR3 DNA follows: TGTGCCAGCACCACGGGGACGCCGGATGGCTACACCTTC. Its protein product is CASTTGTPDGYTF.

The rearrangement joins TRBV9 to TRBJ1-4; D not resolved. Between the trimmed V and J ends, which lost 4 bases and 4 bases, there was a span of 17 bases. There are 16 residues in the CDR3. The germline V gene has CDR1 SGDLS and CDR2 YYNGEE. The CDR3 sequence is CASSLGPGSLNEKLFF. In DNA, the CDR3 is TGTGCCAGCAGCCTAGGCCCCGGGAGTCTTAATGAAAAACTGTTTTTT.

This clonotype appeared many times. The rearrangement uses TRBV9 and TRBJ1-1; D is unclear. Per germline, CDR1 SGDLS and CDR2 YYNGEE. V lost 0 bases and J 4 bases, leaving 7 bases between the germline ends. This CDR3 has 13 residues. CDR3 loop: CASSVDSGTEAFF. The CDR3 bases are TGTGCCAGCAGCGTAGACAGCGGCACTGAAGCTTTCTTT.

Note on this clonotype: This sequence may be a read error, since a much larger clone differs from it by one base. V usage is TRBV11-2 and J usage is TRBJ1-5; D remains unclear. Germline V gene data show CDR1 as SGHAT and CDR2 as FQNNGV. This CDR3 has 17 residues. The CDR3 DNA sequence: TGTGTCAGCAGCTCAGTCCGGGCCGATTATAGCAATCAGCCCCAGCATTTT. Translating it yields CVSSSVRADYSNQPQHF.

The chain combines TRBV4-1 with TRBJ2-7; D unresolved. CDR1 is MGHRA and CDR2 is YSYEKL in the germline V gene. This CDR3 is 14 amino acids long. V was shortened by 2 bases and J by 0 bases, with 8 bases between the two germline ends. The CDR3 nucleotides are TGCGCCAGCAGCCAACCGGTCAGCTCCTACGAGCAGTACTTC. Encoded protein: CASSQPVSSYEQYF.

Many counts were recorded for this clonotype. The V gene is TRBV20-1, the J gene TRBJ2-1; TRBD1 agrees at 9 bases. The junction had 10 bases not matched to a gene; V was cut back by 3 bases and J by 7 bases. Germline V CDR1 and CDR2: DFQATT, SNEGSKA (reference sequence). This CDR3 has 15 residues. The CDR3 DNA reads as TGCAGTGCTAGCTCCAGGACAGGGGTGGCGAATGAGCAGTTCTTC. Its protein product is CSASSRTGVANEQFF.

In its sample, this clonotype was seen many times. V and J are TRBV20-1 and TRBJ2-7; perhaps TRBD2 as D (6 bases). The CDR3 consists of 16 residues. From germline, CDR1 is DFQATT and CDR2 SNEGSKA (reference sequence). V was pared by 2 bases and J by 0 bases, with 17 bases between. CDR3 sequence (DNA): TGCAGTGCTAGACCACTTAGCGGCCAACGCTCCTACGAGCAGTACTTC. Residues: CSARPLSGQRSYEQYF.

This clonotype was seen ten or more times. The CDR3 nucleotides are TGTGCCAGCAGCCCTAGCGGGAGTGGAGCAGATACGCAGTATTTT. It specifies CASSPSGSGADTQYF. The chain has TRBV19 and TRBJ2-3; 10 nucleotides match TRBD2. Germline trimming cut 9 bases from V and 4 bases from J; bases unmatched to any gene: 10. This CDR3 is built from 15 residues. Germline V CDR1 and CDR2: LNHDA, SQIVND (reference sequence).

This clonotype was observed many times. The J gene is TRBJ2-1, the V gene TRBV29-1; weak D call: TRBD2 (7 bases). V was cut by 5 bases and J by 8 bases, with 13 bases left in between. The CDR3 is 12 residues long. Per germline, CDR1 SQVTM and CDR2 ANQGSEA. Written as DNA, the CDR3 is TGCAGCGTTCTAGGGGGGGCCCATGAGCAGTTCTTC. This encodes CSVLGGAHEQFF.

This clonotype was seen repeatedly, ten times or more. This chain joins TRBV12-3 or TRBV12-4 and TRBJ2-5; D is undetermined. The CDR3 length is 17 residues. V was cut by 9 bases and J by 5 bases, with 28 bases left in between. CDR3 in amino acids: CASSFSRVGDQTETQYF. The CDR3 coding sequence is TGTGCCAGTAGCTTCTCGAGAGTTGGAGATCAAACTGAGACCCAGTACTTC.

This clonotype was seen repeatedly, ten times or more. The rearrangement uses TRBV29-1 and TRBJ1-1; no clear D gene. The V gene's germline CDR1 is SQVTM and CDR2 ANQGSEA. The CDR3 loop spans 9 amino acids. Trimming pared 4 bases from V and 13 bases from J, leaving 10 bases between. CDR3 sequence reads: CSVGPFLFF. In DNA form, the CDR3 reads TGCAGCGTTGGACCCTTCCTTTTCTTT.

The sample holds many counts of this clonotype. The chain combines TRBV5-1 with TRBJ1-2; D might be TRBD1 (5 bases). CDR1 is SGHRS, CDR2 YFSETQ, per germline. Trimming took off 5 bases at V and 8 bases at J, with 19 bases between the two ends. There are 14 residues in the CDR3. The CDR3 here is CASRGSNAGRGYTF. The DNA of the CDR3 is TGCGCCAGCAGGGGGTCAAATGCAGGGAGAGGCTACACCTTC. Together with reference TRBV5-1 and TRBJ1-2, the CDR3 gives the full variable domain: KAGVTQTPRYLIKTRGQQVTLSCSPISGHRSVSWYQQTPGQGLQFLFEYFSETQRNKGNFPGRFSGRQFSNSRSEMNVSTLELGDSALYLCASRGSNAGRGYTFGSGTRLTVV.